The 17 T cell receptor beta chains presented below share a single source sample, sequenced in a study. TCRdb itself ran the 5' RACE reads through MiXCR, one entry per CDR3 protein. Seen here are under 35,000 distinct CDR3 sequences, about 24% observed once, and the top ten hold 3.5% to 5%. Source material: memory CD4+ T cells sorted from blood. The subset is: memory CD4+ T cells, CD4+CD45RO+CD25-. The source of these receptors is a female donor with breast cancer.

This chain connects TRBV4-3 to TRBJ2-3; D is perhaps TRBD1 or TRBD2 (6 bases each). Trimming shortened V by 3 bases and J by 3 bases, and 16 bases separated the two germline ends. The CDR3 extends over 16 amino acids. CDR1 LGHNA and CDR2 YSLEER come from the germline V gene. CDR3 protein: CASSHRVGGLTDTQYF. The CDR3 bases are TGCGCCAGCAGCCATCGGGTGGGGGGCCTGACAGATACGCAGTATTTT.

With regard to this clonotype: This could be a read error, since a much larger clone is one nucleotide away. This chain links TRBV7-3 with TRBJ2-1; weak D call: TRBD2 (5 bases). The CDR3 runs to 15 residues. CDR1 is SGHTA, CDR2 FQGTGA, per germline. V was clipped by 1 base and J by 6 bases, with 13 bases between them. In nucleotides, the CDR3 is TGTGCCAGCAGCTTAAATAACGGGAAGGGCAATGAGCAGTTCTTC. Its protein is CASSLNNGKGNEQFF.

This clonotype was observed at least ten times. This chain links TRBV6-5 with TRBJ1-1; D is undetermined. Germline V gene sequence: CDR1 MNHEY, CDR2 SVGAGI. The CDR3 runs to 11 residues. In nucleotides, the CDR3 is TGTGCGAGCGGCCTGAACACTGAAGCTTTCTTT. The encoded protein is CASGLNTEAFF.

This clonotype was counted at least ten times. J is TRBJ2-1 and V is TRBV6-5; 8 bases line up with TRBD2. The germline V gene encodes CDR1 MNHEY and CDR2 SVGAGI. This CDR3 is 15 amino acids long. With 4 bases clipped from V and 0 bases from J, the junction kept 2 bases outside the gene matches. The CDR3 sequence: CASSSRGASYNEQFF. CDR3 sequence (DNA): TGTGCCAGCAGTTCGCGGGGGGCCTCCTACAATGAGCAGTTCTTC.

V and J are TRBV5-6 and TRBJ2-3; 11 bases are a match to TRBD1. The CDR3 runs 17 residues. Germline CDR1 reads SGHDT; CDR2 reads YYEEEE. The junction had 5 bases not matched to a gene; V was cut back by 0 bases and J by 2 bases. In nucleotides, the CDR3 is TGTGCCAGCAGCTTGGGGGACAGGGGGGGACCCACAGATACGCAGTATTTT. It encodes CASSLGDRGGPTDTQYF.

This clonotype was detected many times. This sequence joins TRBV5-5 and TRBJ2-1; 7 nucleotides line up with TRBD1. With V trimmed by 0 bases and J by 9 bases, 6 bases remained unmatched. The CDR3 length is 14 residues. CDR1 is SGHKS, CDR2 YYEKEE, per germline (reference sequence). The DNA for the CDR3 is TGTGCCAGCAGCTTGGGTCTACAGGGGTTTGAGCAGTTCTTC. Encoded protein: CASSLGLQGFEQFF.

Worth noting for this clonotype: Its ends do not fully match the called genes, so a read error is possible. The chain couples TRBV7-8 to TRBJ2-1; D gene unclear. Germline lookup yields CDR1 SGHVS and CDR2 FQNEAQ. The CDR3 is made up of 11 amino acids. CDR3 residues: CASSLGSEQFF. CDR3 DNA sequence: TGTGCCAGCAGTTTAGGCAGTGAGCAGTTCTTC. Supplemented by reference TRBV7-8 and TRBJ2-1, the full variable domain reads GAGVSQSPRYKVAKRGQDVALRCDPISGHVSLFWYQQALGQGPEFLTYFQNEAQLDKSGLPSDRFFAERPEGSVSTLKIQRTQQEDSAVYLCASSLGSEQFFGPGTRLTVL.

A remark on this clonotype: This clone may be a read error of a much larger clone one base away. The genes are TRBV9 and TRBJ1-6, with D possibly being TRBD1 (5 bases). Trimming pared 7 bases from V and 9 bases from J, leaving 23 bases between. Germline V gene data show CDR1 as SGDLS and CDR2 as YYNGEE. This CDR3 spans 16 amino acids. The CDR3 sequence is CASGFGPRGDSSPLHF. The CDR3 DNA follows: TGTGCCAGCGGCTTCGGGCCTCGAGGGGATAGTTCACCCCTCCACTTT.

This clonotype was counted many times. The chain links TRBV4-1 to TRBJ1-5, with D possibly TRBD1 on 5 matching bases. CDR1 is MGHRA, CDR2 YSYEKL, per germline. CDR3 length: 14 amino acids. The V gene lost 0 bases and the J gene lost 4 bases, with 7 bases spanning the gap. For the CDR3, the DNA is TGCGCCAGCAGCCAAGAGGCAGGGAATCAGCCCCAGCATTTT. Translation gives CASSQEAGNQPQHF.

The chain carries TRBV5-1 and TRBJ2-1; 10 nucleotides agree with TRBD1. With V trimmed by 1 base and J by 9 bases, 19 bases remained unmatched. The CDR3 consists of 19 residues. Germline V lookup: CDR1 SGHRS, CDR2 YFSETQ. CDR3: CASSLSRSSWTGGHTEQFF. The DNA of the CDR3 is TGCGCCAGCAGCTTGAGCAGGTCGAGCTGGACAGGGGGTCACACTGAGCAGTTCTTC. Full variable domain (rest looked up from reference TRBV5-1 and TRBJ2-1): KAGVTQTPRYLIKTRGQQVTLSCSPISGHRSVSWYQQTPGQGLQFLFEYFSETQRNKGNFPGRFSGRQFSNSRSEMNVSTLELGDSALYLCASSLSRSSWTGGHTEQFFGPGTRLTVL.

The sample holds a few counts of this clonotype. The J gene is TRBJ2-7, the V gene TRBV12-3 or TRBV12-4; maybe TRBD1 (6 bases). V lost 0 bases and J 1 base, leaving 10 bases between the germline ends. This CDR3 is built from 15 residues. The CDR3: CASSLAGAPSYEQYF. DNA for the CDR3: TGTGCCAGCAGTTTAGCGGGGGCCCCTTCCTACGAGCAGTACTTC.

The chain has TRBV27 and TRBJ2-3; D unclear. V gave up 2 bases and J gave up 4 bases, with 10 bases separating them. The germline V gene has CDR1 MNHEY and CDR2 SMNVEV (reference sequence). The CDR3 length is 14 residues. The CDR3 sequence is CASSLINGADTQYF. CDR3 in DNA: TGTGCCAGCAGTTTAATTAACGGCGCAGATACGCAGTATTTT.

The rearrangement joins TRBV11-3 to TRBJ2-1; 14 bases fit TRBD2. V dropped 5 bases and J dropped 6; count of bases not matched to a gene: 6. Germline V lookup: CDR1 SGHNT, CDR2 YENEEA. The CDR3 has 16 amino acids. The CDR3 nucleotides are TGTGCCAGCAGCAGAGCCGGGACTAGCGGGGGCAATGAGCAGTTCTTC. Its translation: CASSRAGTSGGNEQFF. The whole variable domain, remainder taken from reference TRBV11-3 and TRBJ2-1, is EAGVVQSPRYKIIEKKQPVAFWCNPISGHNTLYWYLQNLGQGPELLIRYENEEAVDDSQLPKDRFSAERLKGVDSTLKIQPAELGDSAVYLCASSRAGTSGGNEQFFGPGTRLTVL.

For this clonotype: A read error may account for a junction end that differs from germline. This sequence joins TRBV7-3 and TRBJ2-1; TRBD2 is a possible D gene (6 bases). CDR1 SGHTA and CDR2 FQGTGA come from the germline V gene. This CDR3 region has 15 residues. The CDR3 sequence: CAGSLMVSGYNEQFF. CDR3 DNA sequence: TGTGCCGGCAGCTTAATGGTTAGCGGTTATAATGAGCAGTTCTTC.

Comments on this clonotype: A read error may be the cause here, since a much bigger clone is one base away. The CDR3 does not end in the conserved phenylalanine or tryptophan, so this is likely a read error. The chain uses TRBV15 and TRBJ1-4; D ambiguous. V lost 1 base, J lost 8 bases, and 5 bases lay in between. The CDR3 is 12 amino acids. Germline loops: CDR1 LNHNV, CDR2 YYDKDF (reference sequence). In DNA, the CDR3 is TGTGCCACCAGCAGAGGAGGAGAAAAACTGTTTCTT. This gives the protein CATSRGGEKLFL.

This clonotype was counted at least ten times. V and J are TRBV20-1 and TRBJ1-1, with unresolved D. Trimming removed 6 bases at V and 1 base at J, with 6 bases between. The CDR3 totals 11 residues. The V gene's germline CDR1 is DFQATT and CDR2 SNEGSKA (reference sequence). The CDR3, as DNA: TGCAGTGCCCCTAGGAACACTGAAGCTTTCTTT. Its protein product is CSAPRNTEAFF.

The V and J genes are TRBV7-9 and TRBJ2-1, with D perhaps TRBD1 or TRBD2 (5 bases each). Germline V gene sequence: CDR1 SEHNR, CDR2 FQNEAQ (reference sequence). Deletions cut 7 bases from V and 7 bases from J, with 11 bases between. This CDR3 has 12 residues. The CDR3 loop reads CASKTGRNEQFF. The CDR3, as DNA: TGTGCCAGCAAAACGGGGCGGAATGAGCAGTTCTTC. The variable domain in full, completed from reference TRBV7-9 and TRBJ2-1, reads DTGVSQNPRHKITKRGQNVTFRCDPISEHNRLYWYRQTLGQGPEFLTYFQNEAQLEKSRLLSDRFSAERPKGSFSTLEIQRTEQGDSAMYLCASKTGRNEQFFGPGTRLTVL.